A single sample gave rise to the 20 T cell receptor beta chains below, sequenced in a study of PD-1 blockade in classical Hodgkin lymphoma. Every patient was affected by relapse after autologous stem cell transplantation, while exposure to brentuximab vedotin was not uniform. Thawed PBMCs yielded CD4+ T cells through magnetic negative selection. TCRdb's table, derived via immunoSEQ multiplex PCR, lists solely in-frame clones and lacks some. The table records roughly 7,600 clones, approximately 77% of them present only once. The sequenced sample was CD4+ T cells from blood, obtained at baseline. The receptor set was obtained from a human donor with classical Hodgkin lymphoma.

This clone was seen more than once but under ten times. V is TRBV5-1 and J is TRBJ1-3; D unresolved. Looked up from germline, CDR1 is SGHRS and CDR2 is YFSETQ. The germline V and J ends were trimmed by 0 bases and 4 bases, with 11 bases remaining between them. CDR3 size: 15 residues. The CDR3 coding sequence is TGCGCCAGCAGCTTGGTTGGGGAGGCCGGAAACACCATATATTTT. This encodes CASSLVGEAGNTIYF.

The chain is built from TRBV30 and TRBJ1-2; the D gene is possibly TRBD1 (6 bases). The V and J ends lost 3 bases and 9 bases respectively, with 14 bases between them. Germline CDR1 and CDR2: GTSNPN and SVGIG (reference sequence). The CDR3 sequence is 12 residues long. CDR3 DNA: TGTGCCTGGAGGGGCCTCAGGGGTAGCTACACCTTC. As protein: CAWRGLRGSYTF.

The chain is built from TRBV7-8 and TRBJ1-5, with 8 nucleotides matching TRBD1. CDR1 is SGHVS, CDR2 FQNEAQ, per germline. This CDR3 region has 16 residues. The V gene end was trimmed by 3 bases and the J gene end by 7 bases; junction bases not matched to a gene: 11. The CDR3 loop is CASSFSQGAVAQPQHF. The CDR3 DNA follows: TGTGCCAGCAGCTTTAGTCAGGGGGCGGTGGCCCAGCCCCAGCATTTT.

By share of the sample, this clone is medium-sized. The chain couples TRBV19 to TRBJ2-5; 9 bases line up with TRBD2. Germline trimming cut 3 bases from V and 2 bases from J; bases unmatched to any gene: 10. The germline gives CDR1 LNHDA, CDR2 SQIVND (reference sequence). The CDR3 totals 17 residues. CDR3 in amino acids: CASSIALAGGGQETQYF. CDR3 sequence (DNA): TGTGCCAGTAGTATTGCCCTCGCGGGGGGGGGACAAGAGACCCAGTACTTC.

The chain is built from TRBV28 and TRBJ2-1; 9 nucleotides match TRBD1. V lost 2 bases to trimming and J lost 1 base; unmatched junction nucleotides: 3. The CDR3 is 16 amino acids. In germline, CDR1 is MDHEN, CDR2 SYDVKM. Written as DNA, the CDR3 is TGTGCCAGCAGTTTAAACAGGGGGCGGTCCTACAATGAGCAGTTCTTC. This gives the protein CASSLNRGRSYNEQFF.

The rearrangement links TRBV5-5 to TRBJ2-7; a possible D gene is TRBD1 (5 bases). Germline V gives CDR1 SGHKS, CDR2 YYEKEE (reference sequence). V gave up 0 bases and J gave up 6 bases, with 13 bases separating them. This CDR3 comprises 14 residues. The CDR3 DNA reads as TGTGCCAGCAGCTTGGGTACAGGTTTAGGCGAGCAGTACTTC. Translating gives CASSLGTGLGEQYF.

The rearrangement uses TRBV5-6 and TRBJ1-3; D uncertain. Germline CDR1 SGHDT, CDR2 YYEEEE. The CDR3 runs 14 residues. Trimming pared 2 bases from V and 0 bases from J, leaving 6 bases between. The CDR3 coding sequence is TGTGCCAGCAGCTTTAGGTTCTCTGGAAACACCATATATTTT. Translation gives CASSFRFSGNTIYF. Variable domain in full (rest from reference TRBV5-6 and TRBJ1-3): DAGVTQSPTHLIKTRGQQVTLRCSPKSGHDTVSWYQQALGQGPQFIFQYYEEEERQRGNFPDRFSGHQFPNYSSELNVNALLLGDSALYLCASSFRFSGNTIYFGEGSWLTVV.

The gene calls are TRBV4-2 and TRBJ2-5, with TRBD2 matching over 7 bases. From germline, CDR1 is LGHNA and CDR2 YNFKEQ. With V trimmed by 0 bases and J by 5 bases, 9 bases remained unmatched. The CDR3 consists of 16 residues. The CDR3 reads CASSQDLGGGGETQYF. The CDR3 DNA reads as TGTGCCAGCAGCCAAGATCTCGGCGGGGGAGGGGAGACCCAGTACTTC.

V gene TRBV6-1 combines with J gene TRBJ2-7; TRBD1 is a possible D gene (5 bases). Trimming pared 6 bases from V and 1 base from J, leaving 7 bases between. This CDR3 comprises 12 residues. Germline lookup yields CDR1 MNHNS and CDR2 SASEGT. As DNA, the CDR3 is TGTGCCAGCAGGCAGGGTTCCTACGAGCAGTACTTC. Amino acid sequence: CASRQGSYEQYF.

Only one count was recorded for this clone. The chain joins TRBV5-4 to TRBJ1-6; D is perhaps TRBD1 (5 bases). The germline V gene encodes CDR1 SGHNT and CDR2 YYREEE (reference sequence). The CDR3 contains 15 residues. Trimming stripped 3 bases from V and 6 bases from J, with 13 bases between. The CDR3 DNA is TGTGCCAGCAGCTCAGCAGGGTCGCCTAATTCACCCCTCCACTTT. The encoded protein is CASSSAGSPNSPLHF.

The chain combines TRBV5-5 with TRBJ1-2; D remains unclear. Trimming removed 3 bases from V and 4 bases from J, with 10 bases in between. The CDR3 consists of 13 residues. The germline gives CDR1 SGHKS, CDR2 YYEKEE (reference sequence). The CDR3 reads CASSSQDLYGYTF. CDR3 DNA sequence: TGTGCCAGCAGCTCCCAGGACCTCTATGGCTACACCTTC.

The chain has TRBV30 and TRBJ2-3, with TRBD2 identical over 13 bases. The trim removed 5 bases at V and 5 bases at J, leaving 10 bases unmatched. CDR3 length: 16 amino acids. CDR1 is GTSNPN, CDR2 SVGIG, per germline (reference sequence). CDR3 amino acids: CAWGRGLAGAVDTQYF. For the CDR3, the DNA is TGTGCCTGGGGGAGAGGACTAGCGGGAGCGGTAGATACGCAGTATTTT.

This clone was counted a few times. The chain links TRBV6-5 to TRBJ1-2, with 9 bases lining up with TRBD1. The V gene's germline CDR1 is MNHEY and CDR2 SVGAGI. The CDR3 extends over 16 amino acids. Trimming at V came to 4 bases and at J to 4 bases, leaving 10 bases not matched to a gene. CDR3 loop: CASSSGQGTILYGYTF. The DNA of the CDR3 is TGTGCCAGCAGTTCCGGACAGGGGACGATTCTCTATGGCTACACCTTC.

The chain employs TRBV27 and TRBJ2-3; 14 positions match TRBD2. V lost 3 bases, J lost 11 bases, and 10 bases stayed unmatched. This CDR3 spans 16 amino acids. Germline V gene data show CDR1 as MNHEY and CDR2 as SMNVEV (reference sequence). CDR3 in DNA: TGTGCCAGCAGTTTCCCGACTAGCGGGGGGGCAAATGAGCAGTATTTT. Protein: CASSFPTSGGANEQYF.

This sequence joins TRBV2 and TRBJ1-2; no clear D. With 2 bases removed from V and 8 bases from J, the gap between germline ends came to 6 bases. Germline V gene data show CDR1 as SNHLY and CDR2 as FYNNEI. The CDR3 has 11 residues. CDR3 sequence reads: CASSESSGYTF. The DNA for the CDR3 is TGTGCCAGCAGTGAAAGCTCCGGCTACACCTTC.

This sequence joins TRBV18 and TRBJ1-2, with 7 nucleotides matching TRBD1. Germline lookup yields CDR1 KGHSH and CDR2 LQKENI. J was trimmed by 7 bases and V by 3 bases; bases with no gene match: 8. This CDR3 is built from 14 residues. The CDR3 loop is CASSPGVAGGGYTF. Here the CDR3 DNA reads TGTGCCAGCTCACCTGGTGTCGCAGGGGGTGGCTACACCTTC.

This clone was observed a single time. The V call is TRBV19, the J call TRBJ1-5; D remains ambiguous. V lost 5 bases, J lost 8 bases, and 22 bases lay in between. In germline, CDR1 is LNHDA, CDR2 SQIVND (reference sequence). The CDR3 extends over 16 amino acids. The CDR3 region has the DNA TGTGCCAGTAGTTTTAACTGGGCTCAGTATAGGGAGCCCCAGCATTTT. Translating it yields CASSFNWAQYREPQHF.

This chain uses TRBV5-1 with TRBJ1-3; TRBD1 matches 8 bases. The germline gives CDR1 SGHRS, CDR2 YFSETQ. The CDR3 length is 15 residues. V lost 2 bases, J lost 2 bases, and 3 bases stayed unmatched. The CDR3 DNA reads TGCGCCAGCAGCTTAGGACAGGGCGCTGGAAACACCATATATTTT. It translates to CASSLGQGAGNTIYF.

In its sample, this clone was seen once. This rearrangement joins TRBV5-1 to TRBJ1-2; no clear D gene. The CDR3 covers 15 residues. Germline CDR1 is SGHRS and CDR2 is YFSETQ. Trimming pared 2 bases from V and 0 bases from J, leaving 11 bases between. CDR3 in DNA: TGCGCCAGCAGCTTTGGGCAGGCCCCTAACTATGGCTACACCTTC. Its protein product is CASSFGQAPNYGYTF. Complete variable domain (other parts from reference TRBV5-1 and TRBJ1-2): KAGVTQTPRYLIKTRGQQVTLSCSPISGHRSVSWYQQTPGQGLQFLFEYFSETQRNKGNFPGRFSGRQFSNSRSEMNVSTLELGDSALYLCASSFGQAPNYGYTFGSGTRLTVV.

The J gene is TRBJ2-5, the V gene TRBV6-1; 7 positions match TRBD1. From germline, CDR1 is MNHNS and CDR2 SASEGT. The V gene end was trimmed by 1 base and the J gene end by 4 bases; junction bases not matched to a gene: 3. The CDR3 runs 14 residues. The CDR3 region is CASSEGQGGETQYF. The CDR3 DNA reads as TGTGCCAGCAGTGAAGGACAGGGCGGAGAGACCCAGTACTTC.